Listed here are 29 T cell receptor beta chains from one sample, sequenced in a study of T-cell memory formation after mild COVID-19. In TCRdb, the 5' RACE reads were re-called with MiXCR into one record per CDR3 protein. Among approximately 300,000 distinct CDR3 sequences, approximately 16% were seen once, and the ten largest hold roughly 23%. The sequencing sample was made of PBMCs or a T cell subset sorted from them (not recorded which). The receptors were gathered from a man between 18 and 35 years old who had mild COVID-19 (a few samples of this study predate the infection). Cell type and time point are not known.

This clonotype appeared a few times. CDR3 region: CAISESPGGSQETQYF. The CDR3 nucleotides are TGTGCCATCAGTGAGTCGCCCGGGGGGTCCCAAGAGACCCAGTACTTC. The chain combines TRBV10-3 with TRBJ2-5; 7 nucleotides align to TRBD2. CDR3 size: 16 residues. Trimming at V came to 0 bases and at J to 1 base, leaving 5 bases not matched to a gene. The germline V gene has CDR1 ENHRY and CDR2 SYGVKD.

This clonotype was seen ten or more times. The chain recombines TRBV4-1 with TRBJ2-3; D unresolved. Deletions cut 3 bases from V and 2 bases from J, with 9 bases between. The CDR3 loop spans 14 amino acids. Looked up from germline, CDR1 is MGHRA and CDR2 is YSYEKL. The CDR3 DNA reads as TGCGCCAGCAGCCAGAACGTAGCCACAGATACGCAGTATTTT. Amino acid sequence: CASSQNVATDTQYF.

This clonotype appeared a few times. The CDR3 is CASSPRTRFTSLRLDTQYF. The CDR3, as DNA: TGCGCCAGCAGCCCGCGGACTAGGTTCACGTCCTTGCGATTAGATACGCAGTATTTT. This rearrangement joins TRBV5-1 to TRBJ2-3, with TRBD2 matching over 7 bases. CDR1 and CDR2 from the germline V gene are SGHRS and YFSETQ. Trimming cost V 4 bases and J 5 bases; bases outside gene matches: 22. This CDR3 contains 19 residues.

A few counts support this clonotype. The CDR3 is CASSQVSPSEAYEQYV. DNA of the CDR3: TGCGCCAGCAGCCAAGTCTCCCCTAGCGAAGCCTACGAGCAGTACGTC. The chain combines TRBV4-3 with TRBJ2-7; weak D call: TRBD2 (6 bases). The CDR3 spans 16 residues. Trimming stripped 1 base from V and 2 bases from J, with 15 bases between. Germline CDR1 is LGHNA and CDR2 is YSLEER.

This clonotype was detected only a few times. This chain joins TRBV20-1 and TRBJ2-5; unclear D gene. From germline, CDR1 is DFQATT and CDR2 SNEGSKA (reference sequence). This CDR3 has 14 amino acids. Trimming left V 0 bases short and J 4 bases short, with 12 bases between. DNA for the CDR3: TGCAGTGCTAGAGATCCCTCTGGAATAGAGACCCAGTACTTC. It encodes CSARDPSGIETQYF.

This clonotype was seen more than once but under ten times. This chain joins TRBV4-1 and TRBJ1-5; tentatively, D is TRBD1 (6 bases). This CDR3 region has 16 residues. V was cut by 0 bases and J by 3 bases, with 12 bases left in between. Per the germline V gene, CDR1 is MGHRA and CDR2 is YSYEKL. The CDR3 loop is CASSQDVGGNNQPQHF. CDR3 nucleotides: TGCGCCAGCAGCCAAGATGTAGGGGGAAACAATCAGCCCCAGCATTTT.

This clonotype was recorded a few times. The chain carries TRBV5-6 and TRBJ1-6; D remains unclear. V was shortened by 1 base and J by 7 bases, with 9 bases between the two germline ends. Germline V lookup: CDR1 SGHDT, CDR2 YYEEEE. CDR3 length: 14 residues. The CDR3 protein is CASSLWTLNSPLHF. Here the CDR3 DNA reads TGTGCCAGCAGCTTGTGGACCCTGAATTCACCCCTCCACTTT.

This clonotype occurred a few times. The chain has TRBV10-2 and TRBJ2-5, with 14 bases identical to TRBD2. The ends lost 5 bases at V and 4 bases at J; junction bases unmatched: 6. CDR1 WSHSY and CDR2 SAAADI come from the germline V gene. This CDR3 has 16 residues. This CDR3 is CASSTGTSGGGETQYF. CDR3 coding DNA: TGCGCCAGCAGTACCGGGACTAGCGGGGGAGGAGAGACCCAGTACTTC.

The chain carries TRBV18 and TRBJ1-2, with 10 bases identical to TRBD1. CDR3 length: 14 amino acids. Looked up from germline, CDR1 is KGHSH and CDR2 is LQKENI. V lost 3 bases and J lost 6; bases outside the gene matches: 4. The CDR3 nucleotides read TGTGCCAGCTCACCTGGGACAGGGGAACATGGCTACACCTTC. This encodes CASSPGTGEHGYTF.

This clonotype was detected a few times. The V call is TRBV5-1, the J call TRBJ2-3, with D perhaps TRBD1 (6 bases). CDR3 size: 15 residues. Trimming removed 2 bases at V and 1 base at J, with 11 bases between. The germline gives CDR1 SGHRS, CDR2 YFSETQ. The CDR3 bases are TGCGCCAGCAGCTTACAGGGTTTGGGCACAGATACGCAGTATTTT. As protein: CASSLQGLGTDTQYF. Drawing the rest from reference TRBV5-1 and TRBJ2-3, the complete variable domain is KAGVTQTPRYLIKTRGQQVTLSCSPISGHRSVSWYQQTPGQGLQFLFEYFSETQRNKGNFPGRFSGRQFSNSRSEMNVSTLELGDSALYLCASSLQGLGTDTQYFGPGTRLTVL.

This chain links TRBV10-3 with TRBJ2-5; D not certain. Trimming removed 4 bases at V and 4 bases at J, with 7 bases between. This CDR3 is 12 amino acids long. Germline lookup yields CDR1 ENHRY and CDR2 SYGVKD. The CDR3 DNA reads TGTGCCATCAGTGTGGAGAGAGAGACCCAGTACTTC. Encoded protein: CAISVERETQYF.

This clonotype was picked up a small number of times. The chain couples TRBV5-1 to TRBJ1-1; 7 bases map to TRBD1. The CDR3 sequence is 14 residues long. V lost 4 bases and J lost 3; bases outside the gene matches: 6. Per germline, CDR1 SGHRS and CDR2 YFSETQ. The DNA of the CDR3 is TGCGCCAGCAGCCTCATCGACAGGGACACTGAAGCTTTCTTT. Translated, it gives CASSLIDRDTEAFF.

This clonotype was seen ten or more times. The chain employs TRBV19 and TRBJ2-1; D may be TRBD1 (6 bases). Germline loops: CDR1 LNHDA, CDR2 SQIVND (reference sequence). Between the trimmed V and J ends, which lost 5 bases and 3 bases, there was a span of 14 bases. The CDR3 loop spans 15 amino acids. CDR3 coding DNA: TGTGCCAGTAGTGCCACATCAGGGGACTACAATGAGCAGTTCTTC. Amino acids: CASSATSGDYNEQFF.

The J gene is TRBJ2-1, the V gene TRBV20-1; D is unresolved. Germline V gene lookup returns CDR1 DFQATT and CDR2 SNEGSKA (reference sequence). Deletions cut 5 bases from V and 1 base from J, with 3 bases between. This CDR3 spans 11 amino acids. This CDR3 is CSAGSYNEQFF. CDR3 coding DNA: TGCAGTGCTGGTTCCTACAATGAGCAGTTCTTC.

This chain connects TRBV5-6 to TRBJ2-4; D gene ambiguous. The ends were cut back, 3 bases at V and 3 bases at J, with 7 bases in the middle. The CDR3 has 13 residues. CDR1 is SGHDT, CDR2 YYEEEE, per germline. The CDR3 bases are TGTGCCAGCAGCTACGACGGCAAAAACATTCAGTACTTC. Translated, it gives CASSYDGKNIQYF.

This chain links TRBV13 with TRBJ1-2; 7 nucleotides match TRBD1. This CDR3 spans 13 amino acids. J was trimmed by 7 bases and V by 2 bases; bases with no gene match: 4. Germline CDR1 and CDR2: PRHDT and FYEKMQ (reference sequence). This CDR3 is CASSLFRQGGYTF. The CDR3 DNA follows: TGTGCCAGCAGCTTATTTCGACAGGGTGGCTACACCTTC.

The chain recombines TRBV4-2 with TRBJ2-7, with a weak D call TRBD1 (7 bases). Germline V gene lookup returns CDR1 LGHNA and CDR2 YNFKEQ. The CDR3 is 16 residues long. The V end lost 2 bases, the J end lost 4 bases, and 18 bases lay between the germline ends. The chain's CDR3 is CASSQTRGQGEYEQYF. As DNA, the CDR3 is TGTGCCAGCAGCCAAACACGGGGGCAGGGGGAATACGAGCAGTACTTC.

A few counts support this clonotype. The J gene is TRBJ2-3, the V gene TRBV4-1; D remains ambiguous. Trimming took 5 bases from V and 2 from J, leaving 11 bases between them. Germline CDR1 is MGHRA and CDR2 is YSYEKL. CDR3 length: 14 residues. CDR3 bases: TGCGCCAGCAGCTCACGGTCATTCACAGATACGCAGTATTTT. Protein sequence: CASSSRSFTDTQYF.

CDR3 amino acids: CASSPPRGLNADTQYF. CDR3 nucleotides: TGTGCCAGCAGCCCCCCCAGAGGGTTGAACGCAGATACGCAGTATTTT. This chain uses TRBV7-9 with TRBJ2-3; D possibly corresponds to TRBD2 (5 bases). The CDR3 consists of 16 residues. In germline, CDR1 is SEHNR, CDR2 FQNEAQ (reference sequence). Trimming stripped 5 bases from V and 4 bases from J, with 19 bases between.

CDR3 DNA: TGCAGTGCTAGAGACGTGGACAGGGTAGTCAAAAACATTCAGTACTTC. Translating gives CSARDVDRVVKNIQYF. This chain connects TRBV20-1 to TRBJ2-4; 8 bases map to TRBD1. CDR3 length: 16 residues. The V gene end was trimmed by 0 bases and the J gene end by 3 bases; junction bases not matched to a gene: 7. Germline-derived CDR1 and CDR2 are DFQATT and SNEGSKA (reference sequence).

About this clonotype itself: Compared with germline, one end of the junction differs, possibly owing to a read error. This sequence joins TRBV9 and TRBJ2-7; D remains unclear. Germline V CDR1 and CDR2: SGDLS, YYNGEE. There are 15 residues in the CDR3. The CDR3 DNA reads TGTGCCAGCAGCGTTACGGCCCAGAGCTCCTCCGAGCAGTACTTC. Translated: CASSVTAQSSSEQYF.

A remark on this clonotype: One junction end does not reproduce the germline sequence, and a read error may be involved. The rearrangement uses TRBV5-1 and TRBJ2-2; D gene uncertain. This CDR3 is built from 11 residues. The germline CDR1 and CDR2 sequences are SGHRS and YFSETQ. In DNA, the CDR3 is TGCGCCAGCAGGCAAACCGGGCAGCTGTTTTTT. Translation: CASRQTGQLFF.

This clonotype was observed a handful of times. This chain uses TRBV9 with TRBJ2-7; TRBD2 matches at 9 bases. Unmatched junction bases numbered 9, after V lost 2 bases and J lost 6 bases. CDR3 length: 15 amino acids. The V gene's germline CDR1 is SGDLS and CDR2 YYNGEE. The CDR3 coding sequence is TGTGCCAGCAGCGTCGGGACTAGCTTGGCGGGCGAGCAGTACTTC. Its translation: CASSVGTSLAGEQYF.

This sequence joins TRBV7-9 and TRBJ2-7; possible D gene TRBD1, 6 bases. V was clipped by 5 bases and J by 5 bases, with 13 bases between them. This CDR3 spans 13 amino acids. CDR1 and CDR2 from the germline V gene are SEHNR and FQNEAQ (reference sequence). The CDR3 DNA sequence: TGTGCCAGCAGCCGAACAGGGCTTGACGAGCAGTACGTC. This sequence encodes CASSRTGLDEQYV.

The V call is TRBV5-1, the J call TRBJ2-7; 10 bases agree with TRBD1. CDR1 and CDR2 from the germline V gene are SGHRS and YFSETQ. The length of the CDR3 is 14 residues. Trimming cost V 4 bases and J 5 bases; bases outside gene matches: 6. CDR3 protein: CASSRQGARDEQYF. The CDR3 DNA sequence: TGCGCCAGCAGCCGACAGGGGGCCAGGGACGAGCAGTACTTC.

This clonotype has only a few counts. The chain uses TRBV27 and TRBJ2-1; 7 nucleotides align to TRBD2. Germline V gene sequence: CDR1 MNHEY, CDR2 SMNVEV (reference sequence). With 3 bases clipped from V and 2 bases from J, the junction kept 7 bases outside the gene matches. The CDR3 is made up of 16 amino acids. The CDR3 bases are TGTGCCAGCAGTTTGAGCGCTAGCGGTCCCTACAATGAGCAGTTCTTC. Its translation: CASSLSASGPYNEQFF.

This clonotype was picked up a small number of times. One end of the junction does not line up with germline, which may come from a read error. V and J are TRBV24-1 and TRBJ2-1; possibly TRBD1 for D (6 bases). The CDR3 has 14 residues. Germline V gene sequence: CDR1 KGHDR, CDR2 SFDVKD. CDR3 residues: CATSALDRDNEQFF. In DNA, the CDR3 is TGTGCCACCAGTGCTTTGGACAGAGACAATGAGCAGTTCTTC.

The gene calls are TRBV7-8 and TRBJ1-1; D gene ambiguous. This CDR3 contains 13 residues. CDR1 is SGHVS, CDR2 FQNEAQ, per germline. Trimming stripped 3 bases from V and 6 bases from J, with 11 bases between. Here the CDR3 DNA reads TGTGCCAGCAGCTTGAGGGTAAGCCCTGAAGCTTTCTTT. It translates to CASSLRVSPEAFF.

The chain employs TRBV5-1 and TRBJ1-1, with D uncertain. Germline values: CDR1 SGHRS, CDR2 YFSETQ. The CDR3 consists of 13 residues. Trimming took off 4 bases at V and 3 bases at J, with 10 bases between the two ends. The chain's CDR3 is CASSRIRDTEAFF. The DNA for the CDR3 is TGCGCCAGCAGCCGGATCCGGGACACTGAAGCTTTCTTT. Full variable domain (rest looked up from reference TRBV5-1 and TRBJ1-1): KAGVTQTPRYLIKTRGQQVTLSCSPISGHRSVSWYQQTPGQGLQFLFEYFSETQRNKGNFPGRFSGRQFSNSRSEMNVSTLELGDSALYLCASSRIRDTEAFFGQGTRLTVV.